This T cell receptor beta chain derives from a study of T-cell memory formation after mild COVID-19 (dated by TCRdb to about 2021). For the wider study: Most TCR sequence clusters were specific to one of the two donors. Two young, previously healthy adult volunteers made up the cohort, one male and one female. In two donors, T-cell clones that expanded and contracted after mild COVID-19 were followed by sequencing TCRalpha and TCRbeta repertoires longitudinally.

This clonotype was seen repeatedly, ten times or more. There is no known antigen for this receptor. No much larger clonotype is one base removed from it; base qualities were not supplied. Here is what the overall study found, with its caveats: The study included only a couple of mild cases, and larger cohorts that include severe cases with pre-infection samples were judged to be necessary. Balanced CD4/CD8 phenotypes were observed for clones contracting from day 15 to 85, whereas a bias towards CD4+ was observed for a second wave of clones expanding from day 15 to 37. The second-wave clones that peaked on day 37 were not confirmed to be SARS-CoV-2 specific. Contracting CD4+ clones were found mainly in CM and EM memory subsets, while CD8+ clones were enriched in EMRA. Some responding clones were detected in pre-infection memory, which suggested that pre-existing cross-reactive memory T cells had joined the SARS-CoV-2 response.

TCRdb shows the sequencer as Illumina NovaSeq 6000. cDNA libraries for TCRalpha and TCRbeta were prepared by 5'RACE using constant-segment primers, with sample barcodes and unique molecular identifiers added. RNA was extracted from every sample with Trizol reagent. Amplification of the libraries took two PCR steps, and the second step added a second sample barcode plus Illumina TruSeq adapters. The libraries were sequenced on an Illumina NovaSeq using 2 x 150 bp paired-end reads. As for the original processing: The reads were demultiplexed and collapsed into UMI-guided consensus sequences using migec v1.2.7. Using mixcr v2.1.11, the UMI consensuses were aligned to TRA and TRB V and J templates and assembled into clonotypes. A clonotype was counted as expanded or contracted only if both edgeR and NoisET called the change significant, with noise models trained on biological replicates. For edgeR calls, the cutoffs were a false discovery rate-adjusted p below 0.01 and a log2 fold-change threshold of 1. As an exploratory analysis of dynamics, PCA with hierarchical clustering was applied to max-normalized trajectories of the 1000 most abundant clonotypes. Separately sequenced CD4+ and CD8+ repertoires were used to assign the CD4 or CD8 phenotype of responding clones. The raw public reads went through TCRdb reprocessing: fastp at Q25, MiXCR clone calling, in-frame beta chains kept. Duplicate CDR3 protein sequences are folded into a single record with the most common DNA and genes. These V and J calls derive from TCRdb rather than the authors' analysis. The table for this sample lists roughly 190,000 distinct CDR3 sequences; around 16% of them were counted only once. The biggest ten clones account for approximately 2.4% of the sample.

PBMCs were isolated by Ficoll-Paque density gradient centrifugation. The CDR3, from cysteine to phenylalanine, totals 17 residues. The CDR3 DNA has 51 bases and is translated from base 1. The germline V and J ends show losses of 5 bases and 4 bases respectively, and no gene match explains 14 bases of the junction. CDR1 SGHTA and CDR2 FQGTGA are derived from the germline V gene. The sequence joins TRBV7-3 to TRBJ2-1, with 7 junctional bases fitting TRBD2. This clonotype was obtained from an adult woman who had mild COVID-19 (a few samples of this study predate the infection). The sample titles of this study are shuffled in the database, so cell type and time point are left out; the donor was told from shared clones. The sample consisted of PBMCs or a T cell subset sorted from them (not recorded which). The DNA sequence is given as TGTGCCAGCAGCCCTCAACCGGGAGGAGGAGGGTACAATGAGCAGTTCTTC. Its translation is CASSPQPGGGGYNEQFF.